In this sample, the clone carrying this T cell receptor beta chain turned up a few times. No antigen is known for it. This sample stems from a study of CD8+ T cells in alopecia areata. Across the study: Treatment of the treated patients consisted of oral tofacitinib, 5 to 10 mg twice daily.

Following RNA extraction, reverse transcription yielded cDNA that acted as the sequencing template. Profiled with immunoSEQ multiplex PCR; TCRdb holds only in-frame clones, not every one. The sample lists over 150,000 clones; 53% were seen once. Sample treatment: oral pan-JAK inhibitor, 5-10 mg twice daily. As part of sample collection, lesional scalp punch biopsies and peripheral blood were taken from alopecia areata patients. CDR3 size: 16 residues. Germline values: CDR1 SEHNR, CDR2 FQNEAQ (reference sequence). Trimming took 5 bases from V and 2 from J; bases not matched to a gene: 5. Findings of the study overall: Because of a solitary nonresponder, the connection of baseline CD8+ expansion to response stays uncertain. Scalp specimens additionally yield sequences from normal skin's resident alphabeta T cells.

This sequence originates from a human donor with alopecia areata. The V call is TRBV7-9, the J call TRBJ2-6, with 8 bases aligning to TRBD1. The sequencing used CD8+ T cells sorted from blood, collected at week 24, from a patient treated with tofacitinib. The chain's CDR3 is CASSHQTGAGANVLTF. The CDR3 DNA reads TGTGCCAGCAGCCACCAGACAGGGGCTGGGGCCAACGTCCTGACTTTC.